A selection of T cell receptor beta chains follows, all from one sample in a study of CD8+CD57+ T cells in acquired aplastic anemia. MiXCR was run by TCRdb on the reads, yielding one entry per CDR3 protein. The sample consists of fewer than 200,000 distinct CDR3 sequences, about three fifths of them appearing once. The sequenced sample was sorted CD4+, CD8+, or CD8+CD57+ T cells (not recorded which) from PBMCs. The receptors originated from a human donor in good health. Both conserved end residues are part of each CDR3. D genes are given only for firm matches. Expanded clones get a size class; other rows say once, few or many, or leave the size out.

v_gene: TRBV7-8
abundance: once
d_gene: -
j_gene: TRBJ1-5
CDR3nt: TGTGCCAGTGGGTACGGGAATCAGCCCCAGCATTTT
CDR3aa: CASGYGNQPQHF

v_gene: TRBV24-1
abundance: few
d_gene: -
j_gene: TRBJ1-1
CDR3nt: TGTGCCACCAGTGTAATCGGGAGGATGGCTGAAGCTTTCTTT
CDR3aa: CATSVIGRMAEAFF

v_gene: TRBV20-1
abundance: -
d_gene: -
j_gene: TRBJ1-5
CDR3nt: TGCAGTGTGGGCAGGGACAATCAGCCCCAGCATTTT
CDR3aa: CSVGRDNQPQHF

v_gene: TRBV7-9
abundance: many
d_gene: TRBD2
j_gene: TRBJ2-1
CDR3nt: TGTGCCAGCAGCTTGAGGGAGGGACCAACCGAGCAGTTCTTC
CDR3aa: CASSLREGPTEQFF

v_gene: TRBV20-1
abundance: -
d_gene: -
j_gene: TRBJ2-7
CDR3nt: TGCAGTGCTAGACTAAGGACAGTACCCGAGCAGTACTTC
CDR3aa: CSARLRTVPEQYF

v_gene: TRBV7-6
abundance: -
d_gene: TRBD2
j_gene: TRBJ2-7
CDR3nt: TGTGCCAGCACGGTTGGGGGGGGGAGATACGAGCAGTACTTC
CDR3aa: CASTVGGGRYEQYF

v_gene: TRBV5-6
abundance: many
d_gene: -
j_gene: TRBJ2-7
CDR3nt: TGTGCCAGCAGCTTTAAGCCGGCTTTCGAGCAGTACTTC
CDR3aa: CASSFKPAFEQYF

v_gene: TRBV19
abundance: -
d_gene: -
j_gene: TRBJ2-6
CDR3nt: TGTGCCAGTAGTATAGACCTGACTTTC
CDR3aa: CASSIDLTF

v_gene: TRBV19
abundance: -
d_gene: -
j_gene: TRBJ1-1
CDR3nt: TGTGCCAGTACCATAGATGGGAGCATGAACACTGAAGCTTTCTTT
CDR3aa: CASTIDGSMNTEAFF

v_gene: TRBV10-3
abundance: -
d_gene: -
j_gene: TRBJ1-1
CDR3nt: TGTGCCATCCGGGAGGGGACGGGGACTGAAGCTTTCTTT
CDR3aa: CAIREGTGTEAFF

v_gene: TRBV5-8
abundance: many
d_gene: TRBD2
j_gene: TRBJ2-1
CDR3nt: TGTGCCAGCAACCTTATGAGCGGGAGCTCCTACAATGAGCAGTTCTTC
CDR3aa: CASNLMSGSSYNEQFF

v_gene: TRBV19
abundance: many
d_gene: -
j_gene: TRBJ2-5
CDR3nt: TGTGCCAGTAAGGAGGGAACGGGGGAGACCCAGTACTTC
CDR3aa: CASKEGTGETQYF

v_gene: TRBV15
abundance: -
d_gene: TRBD2
j_gene: TRBJ2-3
CDR3nt: TGTGCCACCAGCAGCCCCCTTGTAGCGGGACCCACAGATACGCAGTATTTT
CDR3aa: CATSSPLVAGPTDTQYF

v_gene: TRBV13
abundance: many
d_gene: -
j_gene: TRBJ1-3
CDR3nt: TGTGCCAGCAGCTTTGGACGCAGTATGTCCTCTGGAAACACCATATATTTT
CDR3aa: CASSFGRSMSSGNTIYF

v_gene: TRBV7-8
abundance: few
d_gene: -
j_gene: TRBJ2-3
CDR3nt: TGTGCCAGCAGCCCCGGCGAGGAAGATACGCAGTATTTT
CDR3aa: CASSPGEEDTQYF

v_gene: TRBV7-6
abundance: -
d_gene: -
j_gene: TRBJ2-5
CDR3nt: TGTGCCAGCAGCCCCACTAGCTTCATACAAGAGACCCAGTACTTC
CDR3aa: CASSPTSFIQETQYF

v_gene: TRBV9
abundance: -
d_gene: TRBD1
j_gene: TRBJ2-7
CDR3nt: TGTGCCAGCAGCGTACTCGACAGGGGCGAGCAGTACTTC
CDR3aa: CASSVLDRGEQYF

v_gene: TRBV19
abundance: -
d_gene: -
j_gene: TRBJ2-3
CDR3nt: TGTGCCAGTAGTTCCGGGGCCATTAGCACAGATACGCAGTATTTT
CDR3aa: CASSSGAISTDTQYF

v_gene: TRBV7-6
abundance: once
d_gene: TRBD2
j_gene: TRBJ2-3
CDR3nt: TGTGCCAGCAGCTTAGGTTCGGCGGGGGGGGGAGATACGCAGTATTTT
CDR3aa: CASSLGSAGGGDTQYF

v_gene: TRBV20-1
abundance: -
d_gene: -
j_gene: TRBJ2-3
CDR3nt: TGCAGTGCTAGTCCCCTCCTATCTAGCGCCAGCACAGATACGCAGTATTTT
CDR3aa: CSASPLLSSASTDTQYF

v_gene: TRBV9
abundance: many
d_gene: -
j_gene: TRBJ2-7
CDR3nt: TGTGCCAGCAGCGTAGGTTCTGGCTCCTACGAGCAGTACTTC
CDR3aa: CASSVGSGSYEQYF

v_gene: TRBV20-1
abundance: -
d_gene: -
j_gene: TRBJ2-7
CDR3nt: TGCAGTGCTCCCGGGGTAACAGCCTACGAGCAGTACTTC
CDR3aa: CSAPGVTAYEQYF

v_gene: TRBV5-1
abundance: -
d_gene: -
j_gene: TRBJ2-5
CDR3nt: TGCGCCAGCAGCCCGGTGCAGGGAGCAGGGGAGACCCAGTACTTC
CDR3aa: CASSPVQGAGETQYF

v_gene: TRBV10-3
abundance: -
d_gene: -
j_gene: TRBJ1-6
CDR3nt: TGTGCCATCAGCGGGGGTCCCTGGGTGGGTTCACCCCTCCACTTT
CDR3aa: CAISGGPWVGSPLHF

v_gene: TRBV6-6
abundance: many
d_gene: -
j_gene: TRBJ2-2
CDR3nt: TGTGCCAGCAGTTCCTCGGGGCAGGCCTACACCGGGGAGCTGTTTTTT
CDR3aa: CASSSSGQAYTGELFF

v_gene: TRBV2
abundance: once
d_gene: -
j_gene: TRBJ1-2
CDR3nt: TGTGCCAGCAGCCCTAGCCCGACGGTCACCTATGGCTACACCTTC
CDR3aa: CASSPSPTVTYGYTF

v_gene: TRBV5-1
abundance: -
d_gene: TRBD1
j_gene: TRBJ1-5
CDR3nt: TGCGCCAGCAGCTTGGACAGGGGAGCCAATCAGCCCCAGCATTTT
CDR3aa: CASSLDRGANQPQHF

v_gene: TRBV7-9
abundance: -
d_gene: -
j_gene: TRBJ1-5
CDR3nt: TGTGCCAGCAGCGGCGGGACACCCAATCAGCCCCAGCATTTT
CDR3aa: CASSGGTPNQPQHF

v_gene: TRBV10-3
abundance: -
d_gene: -
j_gene: TRBJ1-2
CDR3nt: TGTGCCATCAGTCCCCCCTCTGGGGCCTATGGCTACACCTTC
CDR3aa: CAISPPSGAYGYTF

v_gene: TRBV9
abundance: -
d_gene: -
j_gene: TRBJ2-5
CDR3nt: TGTGCCAGCAGCGTAGTGGGGCTACAGATCGAGACCCTGTACTTC
CDR3aa: CASSVVGLQIETLYF

v_gene: TRBV4-1
abundance: many
d_gene: -
j_gene: TRBJ2-7
CDR3nt: TGCGCCAGCAGCCAAGATGCCAGTCCCTACGAGCAGTACTTC
CDR3aa: CASSQDASPYEQYF

v_gene: TRBV20-1
abundance: -
d_gene: TRBD1
j_gene: TRBJ2-7
CDR3nt: TGCAGTGCCCGGCCGGGACAGGGTGTCGGCGAGCAGTACTTC
CDR3aa: CSARPGQGVGEQYF

v_gene: TRBV6-4
abundance: once
d_gene: -
j_gene: TRBJ1-1
CDR3nt: TGTGCCAGCAGTGAAGGACGTGGAGTGAACACTGAAGCTTTCTTT
CDR3aa: CASSEGRGVNTEAFF

v_gene: TRBV9
abundance: once
d_gene: -
j_gene: TRBJ1-2
CDR3nt: TGTGCCAGCAGCGTCACAGGGTCTGAGGGCTACACCTTC
CDR3aa: CASSVTGSEGYTF

v_gene: TRBV2
abundance: -
d_gene: -
j_gene: TRBJ2-2
CDR3nt: TGTGCCAGCAGGTTAGCGGTTCTGAACACCGGGGAGCTGTTTTTT
CDR3aa: CASRLAVLNTGELFF

v_gene: TRBV10-3
abundance: -
d_gene: -
j_gene: TRBJ2-1
CDR3nt: TGTGCCATCAGTGTCAAAGGACAGGAGCAGTTCTTC
CDR3aa: CAISVKGQEQFF

v_gene: TRBV19
abundance: -
d_gene: -
j_gene: TRBJ1-1
CDR3nt: TGTGCCAGTAGTATTTTTGGGCTAGAAGCTTTCTTT
CDR3aa: CASSIFGLEAFF

v_gene: TRBV7-6
abundance: -
d_gene: TRBD2
j_gene: TRBJ2-7
CDR3nt: TGTGCCAGCAGCCCCCCCCGGGGGGTCGAGCAGTACTTC
CDR3aa: CASSPPRGVEQYF

v_gene: TRBV29-1
abundance: -
d_gene: -
j_gene: TRBJ2-3
CDR3nt: TGCAGCGTTGCTCTGTCAGATACGCAGTATTTT
CDR3aa: CSVALSDTQYF

v_gene: TRBV29-1
abundance: -
d_gene: TRBD1
j_gene: TRBJ1-2
CDR3nt: TGCAGCGTTGTCTTGCAGGGGGCCCTTGGCTACACCTTC
CDR3aa: CSVVLQGALGYTF

v_gene: TRBV7-9
abundance: once
d_gene: -
j_gene: TRBJ1-4
CDR3nt: TGTGCCAGCAGCGTCGGGAGTCGGGAAAAACTGTTTTTT
CDR3aa: CASSVGSREKLFF

v_gene: TRBV9
abundance: -
d_gene: -
j_gene: TRBJ2-7
CDR3nt: TGTGCCAGCAGTGAGACGGGACACCCCTACGAGCAGTACTTC
CDR3aa: CASSETGHPYEQYF

v_gene: TRBV11-2
abundance: many
d_gene: -
j_gene: TRBJ2-7
CDR3nt: TGTGCCAGCAGCTTAGAGGAGTCCCTCGGGTCCTACGAGCAGTACTTC
CDR3aa: CASSLEESLGSYEQYF

v_gene: TRBV6-5
abundance: -
d_gene: -
j_gene: TRBJ2-7
CDR3nt: TGTGCCAGCAGAGACGTCCCTTCCTACGAGCAGTACTTC
CDR3aa: CASRDVPSYEQYF

v_gene: TRBV2
abundance: -
d_gene: -
j_gene: TRBJ2-3
CDR3nt: TGTGCCAGCATGGGTTGGGCTAGCAGGGATACGCAGTATTTT
CDR3aa: CASMGWASRDTQYF

v_gene: TRBV7-8
abundance: -
d_gene: TRBD1
j_gene: TRBJ2-7
CDR3nt: TGTGCCAGCAGCTTAGCGGACAGGAAAATGGGTGGCGAGCAGTACTTC
CDR3aa: CASSLADRKMGGEQYF

v_gene: TRBV19
abundance: -
d_gene: -
j_gene: TRBJ2-1
CDR3nt: TGTGCCAGTAGTCCGGGGCTGTGGAATGAGCAGTTCTTC
CDR3aa: CASSPGLWNEQFF

v_gene: TRBV7-2
abundance: once
d_gene: -
j_gene: TRBJ2-7
CDR3nt: TGTGCCAGCAGCCCCAGGCTGCAGGGTCGGGGTTACGAGCAGTACTTC
CDR3aa: CASSPRLQGRGYEQYF

v_gene: TRBV5-8
abundance: many
d_gene: -
j_gene: TRBJ1-6
CDR3nt: TGTGCCAGCAGCACCGGGGCCGTTATACCCCTCCACTTT
CDR3aa: CASSTGAVIPLHF

v_gene: TRBV4-2
abundance: many
d_gene: -
j_gene: TRBJ2-1
CDR3nt: TGTGCCAGCAGCCAAGAATTTTATCTAGCGAACTACAATGAGCAGTTCTTC
CDR3aa: CASSQEFYLANYNEQFF

v_gene: TRBV3-1
abundance: few
d_gene: -
j_gene: TRBJ1-5
CDR3nt: TGTGCCAGCAGCCAAGTTGAGGGATCTCAGCCCCAGCATTTT
CDR3aa: CASSQVEGSQPQHF

v_gene: TRBV5-1
abundance: -
d_gene: TRBD1
j_gene: TRBJ2-7
CDR3nt: TGCGCCAGCAGCCGAGACAGGGACCCCTCCTACGAGCAGTACTTC
CDR3aa: CASSRDRDPSYEQYF

v_gene: TRBV5-1
abundance: few
d_gene: TRBD1
j_gene: TRBJ2-7
CDR3nt: TGCGCCAGCAGCCTGCGGGACAGGGTCTACGAGCAGTACTTC
CDR3aa: CASSLRDRVYEQYF

v_gene: TRBV20-1
abundance: -
d_gene: TRBD2
j_gene: TRBJ2-3
CDR3nt: TGCAGTGCCCAAATGGGACTAGCGGGGGGCTATACGCAGTATTTT
CDR3aa: CSAQMGLAGGYTQYF

v_gene: TRBV20-1
abundance: few
d_gene: -
j_gene: TRBJ2-7
CDR3nt: TGCAGTGCTAGACAGGACACCAGCTCCTACGAGCAGTACTTC
CDR3aa: CSARQDTSSYEQYF

v_gene: TRBV2
abundance: -
d_gene: TRBD1
j_gene: TRBJ1-6
CDR3nt: TGTGCCAGCAGAGGACAGGGTAATACCAATTCACCCCTCCACTTT
CDR3aa: CASRGQGNTNSPLHF

v_gene: TRBV15
abundance: -
d_gene: -
j_gene: TRBJ2-1
CDR3nt: TGTGCCACCAGCCACGTAGTGGGGGCGGTTGAGCAGTTCTTC
CDR3aa: CATSHVVGAVEQFF

v_gene: TRBV27
abundance: few
d_gene: TRBD1
j_gene: TRBJ1-2
CDR3nt: TGTGCCAGCAGTTGGAGTACAGGGGGCGGCTATGGCTACACCTTC
CDR3aa: CASSWSTGGGYGYTF

v_gene: TRBV5-4
abundance: few
d_gene: -
j_gene: TRBJ1-6
CDR3nt: TGTGCCAGCAGCTTGGCGGGACCGAATTCACCCCTCCACTTT
CDR3aa: CASSLAGPNSPLHF

v_gene: TRBV6-5
abundance: many
d_gene: -
j_gene: TRBJ2-2
CDR3nt: TGTGCCACCTACTCTGCGGGGACCGGGGAGCTGTTTTTT
CDR3aa: CATYSAGTGELFF